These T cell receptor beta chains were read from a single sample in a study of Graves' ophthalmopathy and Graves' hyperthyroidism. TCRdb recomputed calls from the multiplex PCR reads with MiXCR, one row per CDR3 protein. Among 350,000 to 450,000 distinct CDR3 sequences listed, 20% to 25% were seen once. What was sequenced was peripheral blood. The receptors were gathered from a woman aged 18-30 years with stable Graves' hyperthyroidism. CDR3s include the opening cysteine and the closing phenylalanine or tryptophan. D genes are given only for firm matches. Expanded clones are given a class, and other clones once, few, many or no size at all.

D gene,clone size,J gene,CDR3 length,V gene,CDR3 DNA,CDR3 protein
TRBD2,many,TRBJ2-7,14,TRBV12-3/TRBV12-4,TGTGCCAGCAGTTTGACTAGCGCCCGCTACGAGCAGTACTTC,CASSLTSARYEQYF
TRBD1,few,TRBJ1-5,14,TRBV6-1,TGTGCCACCAGGGACAGGGGTGGGAATCAGCCCCAGCATTTT,CATRDRGGNQPQHF
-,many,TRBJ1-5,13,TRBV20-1,TGCAGTGCTGCGTTGGGACGGGTACCGCCCCAGCATTTT,CSAALGRVPPQHF
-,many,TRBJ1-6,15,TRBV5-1,TGCGCCAGCAGCTTGGACCGACAGGCGGATTCACCCCTCCACTTT,CASSLDRQADSPLHF
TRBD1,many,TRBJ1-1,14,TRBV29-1,TGCAGCGTTGAACAGGGGGGGGCATACACTGAAGCTTTCTTT,CSVEQGGAYTEAFF
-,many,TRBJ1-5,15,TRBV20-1,TGCAGTGCTAGGAGGGACCCCCGGAGCAATCAGCCCCAGCATTTT,CSARRDPRSNQPQHF
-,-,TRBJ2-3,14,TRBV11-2,TGTGCCAGCAGCCCACTTCGGGTCACAGATACGCAGTATTTT,CASSPLRVTDTQYF
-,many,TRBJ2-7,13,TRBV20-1,TGCAGTGCTAAGTCCTCGTATCTTTACGAGCAGTACTTC,CSAKSSYLYEQYF
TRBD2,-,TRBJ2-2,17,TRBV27,TGTGCCAGCAGTCCACTAGCGGGGGGGCCGAGAACCGGGGAGCTGTTTTTT,CASSPLAGGPRTGELFF
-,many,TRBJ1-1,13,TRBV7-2,TGTGCCAGCAGCTCGCAGGGAGACACTGAAGCTTTCTTT,CASSSQGDTEAFF
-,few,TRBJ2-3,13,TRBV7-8,TGTGCCAGCAGCTTCGGACGGACAGATACGCAGTATTTT,CASSFGRTDTQYF
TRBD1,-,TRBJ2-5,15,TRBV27,TGTGCCAGCAGTTTAGGGACAGTCTCGGGGGAGACCCAGTACTTC,CASSLGTVSGETQYF
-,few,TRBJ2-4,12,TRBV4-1,TGCGCCAGCAGCCAAAGGGCCGACATTAAGTACTTC,CASSQRADIKYF
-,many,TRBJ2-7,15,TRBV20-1,TGCAGTGCTAGAGATTTGGGGGTCTCCACCTACGAGCAGTACTTC,CSARDLGVSTYEQYF
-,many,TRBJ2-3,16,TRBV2,TGTGCCAGCTTTAGAGCGGGCGCCGCTAGCACAGATACGCAGTATTTT,CASFRAGAASTDTQYF
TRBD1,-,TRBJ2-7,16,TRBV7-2,TGTGCCAGCAGCGCCACGACAGGGAAGATTAAGTACGAGCAGTACTTC,CASSATTGKIKYEQYF
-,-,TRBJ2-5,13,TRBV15,TGTGCCACCAGCAGAGATCTACAAGAGACCCAGTACTTC,CATSRDLQETQYF
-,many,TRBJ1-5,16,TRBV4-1,TGCGCCAGCAGCCCAGACGGGGGGTTTATCAATCAGCCCCAGCATTTT,CASSPDGGFINQPQHF
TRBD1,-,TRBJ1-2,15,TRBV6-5,TGTGCCAGCAGTTACTCAGATGACAGGGGGGATGGCTACACCTTC,CASSYSDDRGDGYTF
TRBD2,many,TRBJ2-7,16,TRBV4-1,TGCGCCAGCAGCCAAGAGGGAGGCGGGAGTGGCTACGAGCAGTACTTC,CASSQEGGGSGYEQYF
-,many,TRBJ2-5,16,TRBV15,TGTGCCACCAGCAGAGATTTATTCGAGTCACAAGAGACCCAGTACTTC,CATSRDLFESQETQYF
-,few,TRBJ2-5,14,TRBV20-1,TGCAGTGCTAGAGATACGGCCCCCAGAGAGACCCAGTACTTC,CSARDTAPRETQYF
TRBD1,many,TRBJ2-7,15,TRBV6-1,TGTGCCAGCAGTGAAGGACAGGGATGGTCCTACGAGCAGTACTTC,CASSEGQGWSYEQYF
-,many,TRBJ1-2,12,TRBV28,TGTGCCAGCAGTTTAAACACGGCTGTAGACACCTTC,CASSLNTAVDTF
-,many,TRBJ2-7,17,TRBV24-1,TGTGCCACCAGTGATGGAACGACCGGGACACTCAGAGACGAGCAGTACTTC,CATSDGTTGTLRDEQYF
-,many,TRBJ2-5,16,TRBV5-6,TGTGCCAGCAGCTTGGCCGGCAGGGGTTCCCAAGAGACCCAGTACTTC,CASSLAGRGSQETQYF
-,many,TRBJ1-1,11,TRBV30,TGTGCCTGGGACAGTGGCACTGAAGCTTTCTTT,CAWDSGTEAFF
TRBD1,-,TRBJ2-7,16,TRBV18,TGTGCCAGCTCACCACCTTTAGGGACAGGTGCCTACGAGCAGTACTTC,CASSPPLGTGAYEQYF
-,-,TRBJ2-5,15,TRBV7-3,TGTGCCAGCAGCTCCACTCCCAGGGGCGAGTGGACCCAGTACTTC,CASSSTPRGEWTQYF
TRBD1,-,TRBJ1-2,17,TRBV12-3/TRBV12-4,TGTGCCAGTGGAAATAGGGGGCGCAATTTTTCCACCTATGGCTACACCTTC,CASGNRGRNFSTYGYTF
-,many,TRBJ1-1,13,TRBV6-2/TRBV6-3,TGTGCCAGCAGTCCCACACCGAACACTGAAGCTTTCTTT,CASSPTPNTEAFF
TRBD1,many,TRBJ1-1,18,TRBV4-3,TGCGCCAGCAGCCAACATACAGTAATGGGACAGTCGAACACTGAAGCTTTCTTT,CASSQHTVMGQSNTEAFF